The clone carrying this T cell receptor beta chain was seen many times. Its antigen is still unknown. This sample was included in a study of response to subunit inactivated influenza vaccine. Regarding the study as a whole: The authors proposed limited new T cell recruitment per seasonal influenza vaccination.

One entry per CDR3 protein, called by TCRdb with MiXCR from the RT-PCR reads. The data show about 620,000 distinct CDR3 sequences, with about an eighth seen just once and 10% held by the top ten. Trimming at V came to 4 bases and at J to 4 bases, leaving 6 bases not matched to a gene. CDR1 is ENHRY, CDR2 SYGVKD, per germline. The CDR3 runs to 14 residues. The chain joins TRBV10-3 to TRBJ2-5, with 7 bases matching TRBD2. The origin of this receptor is a man aged 50-60 years who received an inactivated influenza vaccine. The sample in question was PBMCs from blood, obtained on the day of vaccination. The CDR3 sequence is CAISGAGEGETQYF. Here the CDR3 DNA reads TGTGCCATCAGTGGTGCGGGAGAGGGAGAGACCCAGTACTTC.